This T cell receptor (beta chain) came from a study of blood T cell repertoires in COVID-19 (TCRdb year 2020). Regarding the study in general: Collaborator samples came from the United States, Italy and Spain and covered acute and convalescent phases of COVID-19. The material from the prospective study consisted of cDNA or gDNA derived from T cells, B-cell-depleted T cells, or PBMCs. Subjects who had been exposed to COVID-19, were actively infected with it, or had recovered from it provided the deeply sampled blood TCRbeta repertoires that made up the dataset. The repertoires were released in a freely available public database meant as a resource for research on the immune response to SARS-CoV-2. The samples were drawn from two sources: the first 160 participants of the ongoing ImmuneRACE study, and about 1,300 subjects contributed by 6 global collaborators. Sample metadata almost always included a de-identified subject ID, COVID-19 status, age in years and sex. Where available, HLA class I and class II types were taken from metadata supplied by the sample provider and were not determined by assay-based typing.

Whole blood was collected in K2EDTA tubes by collaborating institutions according to the institutions' own protocols. For TCRbeta analysis, collaborators shipped samples in one of three forms: frozen whole blood, isolated PBMCs, or DNA extracted from either of those sample types. Via the germline V gene, CDR1 is MGHRA and CDR2 YSYEKL. The CDR3, from cysteine to phenylalanine, totals 16 residues. Just CDR3 DNA is preserved here, 48 bases in frame from base 1. V ends up 1 base short and J 1 base short, with an unmatched junction base count of 6. TCRbeta CDR3 regions were amplified from genomic DNA using the immunoSEQ Assay, a bias-controlled multiplex PCR. In the paper's pipeline: Within the assay, amplification of reference gene primers was used to estimate how many nucleated cells each sample contained. Sequence reads were collapsed and filtered to measure the absolute abundance of every unique TCRbeta CDR3 rearrangement. For each sample, productive Simpson clonality was calculated as the square root of Simpson's diversity index over productive rearrangements. TCRdb carries this immuneACCESS record with in-frame sequences only. Its versions omit some clonotypes, under half of them owing to an unresolved V gene in the studies checked, with the rest unexplained. V, J and clone size are taken as reported in that table, and D and trimming were inferred from the DNA itself. This sample gives about 310,000 clones in total; around 90% of them show up just once. The ten largest clonotypes hold 1% to 1.5% of the sample.

A note on this clone: Its antigen specificity is not known. Nothing much larger sits one base from this clone, and base qualities are not available.

Findings and caveats that apply to the study as a whole: The amount of clinical and demographic metadata varied by source and participant and was provided uncurated.

This clonotype originated in a man in his sixties or seventies with acute or convalescent COVID-19. The rearranged segments are TRBV4-1 and TRBJ2-5; 7 bases in the middle match TRBD2. Specimen: peripheral blood. In nucleotide form, the sequence is TGCGCCAGCAGCCAAGGCGTGTCTAGCGGCCAAGAGACCCAGTACTTC. Translation gives CASSQGVSSGQETQYF.